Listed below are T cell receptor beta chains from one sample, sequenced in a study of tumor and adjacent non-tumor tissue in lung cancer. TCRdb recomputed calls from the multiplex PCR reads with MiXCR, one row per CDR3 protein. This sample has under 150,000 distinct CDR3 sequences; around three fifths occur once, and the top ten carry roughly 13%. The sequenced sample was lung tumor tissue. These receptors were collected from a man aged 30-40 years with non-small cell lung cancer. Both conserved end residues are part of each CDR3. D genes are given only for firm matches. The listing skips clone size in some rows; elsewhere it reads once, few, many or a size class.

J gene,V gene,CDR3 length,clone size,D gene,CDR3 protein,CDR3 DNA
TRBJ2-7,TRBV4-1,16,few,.,CASSQEETRQTYEQYF,TGCGCCAGCAGCCAAGAGGAGACAAGACAGACATACGAGCAGTACTTC
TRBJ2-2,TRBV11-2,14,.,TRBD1,CVSSLTGGARELFF,TGTGTGAGCAGCTTGACAGGGGGCGCCCGGGAGCTGTTTTTT
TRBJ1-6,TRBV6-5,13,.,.,CASNSYSESPLHF,TGCGCCAGCAATTCTTACAGTGAATCACCCCTCCACTTT
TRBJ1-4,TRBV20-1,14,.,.,CSAPGRGTNEKLFF,TGCAGTGCTCCCGGGCGGGGTACCAATGAAAAACTGTTTTTT
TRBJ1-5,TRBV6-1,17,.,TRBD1,CASSVPDRGFSNQPQHF,TGTGCCAGCAGTGTGCCGGACAGGGGTTTCTCCAATCAGCCCCAGCATTTT
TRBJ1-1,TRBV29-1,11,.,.,CSVDRNSEALF,TGCAGCGTTGATAGGAACAGTGAAGCTTTATTT
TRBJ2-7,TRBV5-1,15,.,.,CASSPSLDNGYEQYF,TGCGCCAGCAGCCCGAGCCTGGACAACGGGTACGAGCAGTACTTC
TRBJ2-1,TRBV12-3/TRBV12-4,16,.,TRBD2,CASTWSSGGAGNEQFF,TGTGCCAGCACCTGGTCTAGCGGGGGGGCCGGTAATGAGCAGTTCTTC
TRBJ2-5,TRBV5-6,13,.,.,CASSLDLQETQYF,TGTGCCAGCAGCTTGGATCTGCAAGAGACCCAGTACTTC
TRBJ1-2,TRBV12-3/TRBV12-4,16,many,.,CASSPPGGVRVYGYTF,TGTGCCAGCAGTCCTCCGGGAGGGGTTCGGGTGTATGGCTACACCTTC
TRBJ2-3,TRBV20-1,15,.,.,CGAIPDPSSTDTQYF,TGCGGTGCTATACCGGACCCTTCTAGCACAGATACGCAGTATTTT
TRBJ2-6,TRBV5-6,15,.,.,CDSRVHPPGANVLTF,TGTGACAGCAGGGTCCACCCCCCTGGGGCCAACGTCCTGACTTTC
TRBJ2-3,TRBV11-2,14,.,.,CASSPSQVIDTQYF,TGTGCCAGCAGCCCCTCGCAGGTCATAGATACGCAGTATTTT
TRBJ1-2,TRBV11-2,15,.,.,CATSLDPQGIHGYTF,TGCGCCACCAGCTTAGATCCTCAGGGCATCCATGGCTACACCTTC
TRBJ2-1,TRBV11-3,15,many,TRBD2,CASSKRGTSGGEQFF,TGTGCCAGCAGCAAAAGAGGGACTAGCGGGGGGGAGCAGTTCTTC
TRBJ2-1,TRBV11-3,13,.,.,CASSLTPGSEQFF,TGTGCTAGCAGCCTCACACCTGGCAGTGAGCAGTTCTTC
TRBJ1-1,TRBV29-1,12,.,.,CSAARTGTEAFF,TGCAGCGCTGCTCGGACGGGAACTGAAGCTTTCTTC
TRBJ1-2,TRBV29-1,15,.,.,CRVERSTLNNYGYTF,TGCAGAGTTGAGCGATCGACACTCAACAACTATGGCTACACCTTC
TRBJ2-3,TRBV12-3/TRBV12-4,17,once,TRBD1,CACSPDRGVLGTDTQYF,TGTGCCTGCAGTCCCGACAGGGGCGTACTGGGTACAGATACGCAGTATTTT
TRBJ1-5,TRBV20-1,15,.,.,CSTSWGRGSKQPQHF,TGCAGTACTAGTTGGGGGCGCGGAAGCAAACAGCCCCAGCATTTT
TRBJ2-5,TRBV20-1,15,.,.,CSAQKDSRLQETQYF,TGCAGTGCTCAGAAGGACAGCAGGTTGCAAGAGACCCAGTACTTC
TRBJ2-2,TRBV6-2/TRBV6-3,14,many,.,CASTAYVDTGELFF,TGTGCCAGTACGGCCTATGTTGACACCGGGGAGCTGTTTTTT
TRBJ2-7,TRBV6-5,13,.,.,CASSYGETYEQYF,TGTGCCAGCAGTTACGGAGAGACCTACGAACAGTACTTC
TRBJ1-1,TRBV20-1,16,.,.,CSASVTGCGVGTEVFF,TGCAGTGCTAGTGTGACCGGGTGTGGAGTCGGTACTGAAGTTTTCTTT
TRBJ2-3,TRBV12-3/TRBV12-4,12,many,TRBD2,CASTGGADTQYF,TGTGCCAGCACCGGGGGGGCAGATACGCAGTATTTT
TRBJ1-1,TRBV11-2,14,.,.,CASTPRTRGTEALF,TGTGCCAGCACCCCCCGGACACGGGGAACTGAAGCTCTCTTT
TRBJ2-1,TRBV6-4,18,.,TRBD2,CASSPGTSGWSSYNEQFF,TGTGCCAGCAGTCCCGGGACTAGCGGGTGGAGCTCCTACAATGAGCAGTTCTTC
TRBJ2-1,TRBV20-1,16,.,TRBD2,CSAQTSGMVTYNEQFF,TGCAGTGCCCAGACCAGCGGGATGGTGACCTACAATGAGCAGTTCTTC
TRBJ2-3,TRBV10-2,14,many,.,CASNPSGDTDTQYF,TGCGCCAGCAATCCCTCCGGGGACACAGATACGCAGTATTTT
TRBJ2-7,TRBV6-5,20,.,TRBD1,CASSYSPPGQGNQERREQYF,TGTGCCAGCAGTTACTCCCCCCCGGGACAGGGAAATCAAGAGCGACGGGAGCAGTACTTC
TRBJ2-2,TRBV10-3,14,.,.,CAIAGQGGTGELFF,TGTGCCATCGCAGGACAGGGAGGGACCGGGGAGCTGTTTTTT
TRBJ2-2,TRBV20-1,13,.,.,CSARQTDTGELLF,TGCAGTGCTAGACAGACGGACACCGGGGAGCTGTTATTT
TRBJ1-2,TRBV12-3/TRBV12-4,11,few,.,CVSSRETDYTF,TGTGTTAGCAGTAGGGAGACAGACTACACCTTC
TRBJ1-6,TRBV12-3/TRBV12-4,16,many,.,CASSSDPSSYNSPLHF,TGTGCCAGCAGTTCGGATCCAAGCTCCTATAATTCACCCCTCCACTTT
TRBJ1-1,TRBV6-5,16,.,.,CACSYSRDPMNTEAFF,TGTGCATGCAGTTACTCCAGGGATCCCATGAACACTGAAGCTTTCTTT
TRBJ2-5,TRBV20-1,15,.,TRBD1,CNARVRQGARETQYF,TGCAATGCTAGAGTAAGACAGGGGGCGCGGGAGACCCAGTACTTC
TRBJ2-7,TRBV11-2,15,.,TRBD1,CASSRAGGVRYEQYF,TGTGCCAGCAGTAGGGCAGGGGGCGTAAGATACGAGCAGTACTTC
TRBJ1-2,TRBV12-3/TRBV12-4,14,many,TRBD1,CASSLATGVYGYTF,TGTGCCAGCAGTTTAGCCACAGGGGTTTATGGCTACACCTTC
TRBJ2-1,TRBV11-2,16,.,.,CASSLLWKRQYNEQFF,TGTGCCAGCAGCTTGCTCTGGAAACGGCAATACAATGAGCAGTTCTTC
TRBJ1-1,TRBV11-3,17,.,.,CASSLVGNGGRAAEAFF,TGTGCCAGCAGCTTAGTAGGTAATGGGGGCCGGGCCGCTGAAGCTTTCTTT
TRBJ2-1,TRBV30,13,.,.,CAWSGLRDDEQFF,TGTGCCTGGAGCGGTTTGAGGGACGATGAGCAGTTCTTC
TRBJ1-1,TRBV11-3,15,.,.,CVSSIATGRDTEAFF,TGTGTCAGCAGCATCGCGACGGGGAGGGACACTGAAGCTTTCTTT
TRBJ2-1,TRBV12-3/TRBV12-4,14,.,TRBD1,CASSLNYRGNEQFF,TGTGCCAGCAGTTTAAATTACAGGGGCAATGAGCAGTTCTTC
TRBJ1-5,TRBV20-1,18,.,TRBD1,CSARDIRIGTGISQPHHF,TGCAGTGCTAGAGACATTCGCATCGGGACAGGGATCAGTCAGCCCCACCATTTT
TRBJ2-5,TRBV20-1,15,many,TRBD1,CSASPWDRGEETQYF,TGCAGTGCTTCGCCCTGGGACAGGGGCGAGGAGACCCAGTACTTC
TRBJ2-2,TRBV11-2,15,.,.,CAGSLSMVNTGELFF,TGTGCCGGCAGCTTAAGTATGGTGAATACCGGGGAGCTGTTTTTT
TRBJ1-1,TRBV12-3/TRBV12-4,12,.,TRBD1,CTSSLVGQEAFF,TGTACCAGCAGTTTAGTGGGACAGGAAGCTTTCTTT
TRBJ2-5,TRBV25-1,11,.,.,CASTQGDDQYF,TGTGCCAGCACCCAAGGGGATGACCAGTACTTC
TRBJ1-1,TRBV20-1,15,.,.,CSVRDRGGLSTEAFF,TGTAGTGTTAGAGATCGGGGGGGGCTTAGCACTGAAGCTTTCTTT
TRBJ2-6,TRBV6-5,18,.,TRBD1,CASSSSGQVFSGAKVLTF,TGTGCCAGCAGTTCGTCGGGACAGGTGTTCTCTGGGGCCAAGGTCCTGACTTTC
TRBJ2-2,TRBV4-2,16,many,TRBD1,CASSPRDRAFTGELFF,TGTGCCAGCAGCCCCCGGGACAGGGCTTTCACCGGGGAGCTGTTTTTT
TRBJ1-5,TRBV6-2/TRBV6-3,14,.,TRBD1,CASTSGQGVQPQHF,TGCGCCAGCACTTCGGGACAGGGAGTACAGCCCCAGCATTTT
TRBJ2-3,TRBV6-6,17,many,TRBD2,CASLPASGESSTDTQYF,TGTGCCAGCCTCCCGGCTAGCGGGGAATCTTCAACAGATACGCAGTATTTT